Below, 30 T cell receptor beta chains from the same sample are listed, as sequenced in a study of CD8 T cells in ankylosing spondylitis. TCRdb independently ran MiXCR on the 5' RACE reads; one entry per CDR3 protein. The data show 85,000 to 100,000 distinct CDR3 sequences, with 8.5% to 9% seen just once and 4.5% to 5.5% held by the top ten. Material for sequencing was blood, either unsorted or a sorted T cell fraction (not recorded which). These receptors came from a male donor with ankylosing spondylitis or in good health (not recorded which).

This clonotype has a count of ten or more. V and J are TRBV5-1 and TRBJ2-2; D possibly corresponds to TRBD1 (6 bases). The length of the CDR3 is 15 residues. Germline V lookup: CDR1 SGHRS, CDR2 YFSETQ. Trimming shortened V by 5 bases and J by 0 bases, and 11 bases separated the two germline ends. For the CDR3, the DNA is TGCGCCAGCAGAGTCGGACAGCCGAACACCGGGGAGCTGTTTTTT. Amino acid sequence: CASRVGQPNTGELFF. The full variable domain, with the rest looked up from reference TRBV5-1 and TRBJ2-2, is KAGVTQTPRYLIKTRGQQVTLSCSPISGHRSVSWYQQTPGQGLQFLFEYFSETQRNKGNFPGRFSGRQFSNSRSEMNVSTLELGDSALYLCASRVGQPNTGELFFGEGSRLTVL.

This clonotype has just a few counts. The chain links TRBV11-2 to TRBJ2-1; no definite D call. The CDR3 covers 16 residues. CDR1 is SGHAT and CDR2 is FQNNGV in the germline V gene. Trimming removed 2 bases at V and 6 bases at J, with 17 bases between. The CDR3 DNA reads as TGTGCCAGCAGCTTAAGTGGTGGGCAACCTAGCAATGAGCAGTTCTTC. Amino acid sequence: CASSLSGGQPSNEQFF.

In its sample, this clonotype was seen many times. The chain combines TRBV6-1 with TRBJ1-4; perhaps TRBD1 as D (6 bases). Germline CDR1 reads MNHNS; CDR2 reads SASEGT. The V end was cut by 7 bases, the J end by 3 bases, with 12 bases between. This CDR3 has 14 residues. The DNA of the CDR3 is TGTGCCAGCAAACCGGGACAAGCTAATGAAAAACTGTTTTTT. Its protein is CASKPGQANEKLFF.

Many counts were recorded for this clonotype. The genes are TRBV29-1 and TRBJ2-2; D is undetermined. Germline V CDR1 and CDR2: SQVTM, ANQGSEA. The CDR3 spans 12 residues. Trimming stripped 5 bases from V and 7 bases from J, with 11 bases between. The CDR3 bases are TGCAGCGTTATGGCCATGAGCGGGGAGCTGTTTTTT. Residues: CSVMAMSGELFF.

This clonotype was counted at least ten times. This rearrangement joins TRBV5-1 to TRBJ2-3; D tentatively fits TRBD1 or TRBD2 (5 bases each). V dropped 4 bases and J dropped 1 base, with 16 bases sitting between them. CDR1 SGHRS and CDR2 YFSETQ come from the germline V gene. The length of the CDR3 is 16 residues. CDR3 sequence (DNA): TGCGCCAGCAGCAGACTGGGACCCTCCGGCACAGATACGCAGTATTTT. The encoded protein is CASSRLGPSGTDTQYF.

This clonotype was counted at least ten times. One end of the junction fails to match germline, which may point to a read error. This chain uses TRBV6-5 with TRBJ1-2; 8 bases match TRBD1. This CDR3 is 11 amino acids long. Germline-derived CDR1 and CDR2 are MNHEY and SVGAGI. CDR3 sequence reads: CASRRTGRICF. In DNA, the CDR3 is TGTGCCAGCAGAAGGACAGGGAGGATCTGCTTC.

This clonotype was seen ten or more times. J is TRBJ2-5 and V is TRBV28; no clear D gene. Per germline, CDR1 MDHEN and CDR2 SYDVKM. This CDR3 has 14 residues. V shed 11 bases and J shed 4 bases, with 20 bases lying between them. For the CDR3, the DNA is TGTGCCTCCGCTACTGTTTTCGGCTCAGAGACCCAGTACTTC. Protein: CASATVFGSETQYF.

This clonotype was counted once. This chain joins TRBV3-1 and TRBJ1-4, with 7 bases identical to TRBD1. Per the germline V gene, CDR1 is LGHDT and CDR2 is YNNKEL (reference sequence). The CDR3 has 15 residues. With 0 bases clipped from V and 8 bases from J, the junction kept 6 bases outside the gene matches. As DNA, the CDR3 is TGTGCCAGCAGCCAAGATAAGGGGGCGGGCGAAAAACTGTTTTTT. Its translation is CASSQDKGAGEKLFF.

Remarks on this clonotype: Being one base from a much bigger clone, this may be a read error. CDR3 sequence (DNA): TGTGCCAGCGGCAGCTCTGGGGCCAACGTCCTGACTTTC. Encoded protein: CASGSSGANVLTF. The chain carries TRBV27 and TRBJ2-6; no clear D gene. Germline CDR1 is MNHEY and CDR2 is SMNVEV (reference sequence). The CDR3 contains 13 residues. Trimming shortened V by 8 bases and J by 0 bases, and 5 bases separated the two germline ends.

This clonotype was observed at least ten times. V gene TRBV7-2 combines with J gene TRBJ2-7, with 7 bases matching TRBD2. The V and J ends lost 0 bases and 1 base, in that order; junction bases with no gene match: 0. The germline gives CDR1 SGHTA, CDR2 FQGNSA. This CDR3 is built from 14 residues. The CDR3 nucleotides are TGTGCCAGCAGCTTAGCGGGGGGGTCCTACGAGCAGTACTTC. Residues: CASSLAGGSYEQYF.

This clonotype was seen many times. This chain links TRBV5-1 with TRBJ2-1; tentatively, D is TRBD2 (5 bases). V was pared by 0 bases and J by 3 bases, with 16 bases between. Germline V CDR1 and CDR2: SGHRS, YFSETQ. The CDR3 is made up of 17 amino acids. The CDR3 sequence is CASSLAGRGANYNEQFF. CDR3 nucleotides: TGCGCCAGCAGCTTGGCCGGACGGGGTGCGAACTACAATGAGCAGTTCTTC.

CDR3 DNA: TGTGCCAGCAGCATGACAGGGGGCGATTCACCCCTCCACTTT. Protein product: CASSMTGGDSPLHF. The chain couples TRBV2 to TRBJ1-6, with TRBD1 identical over 10 bases. Germline V gene sequence: CDR1 SNHLY, CDR2 FYNNEI. The CDR3 extends over 14 amino acids. With V trimmed by 6 bases and J by 8 bases, 4 bases remained unmatched.

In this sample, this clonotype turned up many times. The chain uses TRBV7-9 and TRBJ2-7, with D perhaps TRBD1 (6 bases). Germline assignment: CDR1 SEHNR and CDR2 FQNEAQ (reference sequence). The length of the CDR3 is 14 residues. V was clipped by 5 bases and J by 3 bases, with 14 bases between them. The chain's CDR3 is CASSHRDEIYEQYF. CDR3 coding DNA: TGTGCCAGCAGCCACAGGGACGAAATCTACGAGCAGTACTTC.

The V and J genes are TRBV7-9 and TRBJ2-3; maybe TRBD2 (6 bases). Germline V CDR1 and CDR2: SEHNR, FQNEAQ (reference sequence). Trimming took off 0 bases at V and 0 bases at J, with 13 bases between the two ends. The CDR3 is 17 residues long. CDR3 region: CASSLAGRGPSTDTQYF. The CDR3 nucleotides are TGTGCCAGCAGCTTAGCGGGGCGGGGCCCTAGCACAGATACGCAGTATTTT.

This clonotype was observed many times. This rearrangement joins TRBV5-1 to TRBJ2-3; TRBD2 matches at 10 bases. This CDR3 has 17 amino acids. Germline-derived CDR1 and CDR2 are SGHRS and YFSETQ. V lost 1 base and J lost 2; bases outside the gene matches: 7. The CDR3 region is CASSLFVSGGATDTQYF. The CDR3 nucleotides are TGCGCCAGCAGCTTGTTTGTGAGCGGGGGGGCCACAGATACGCAGTATTTT.

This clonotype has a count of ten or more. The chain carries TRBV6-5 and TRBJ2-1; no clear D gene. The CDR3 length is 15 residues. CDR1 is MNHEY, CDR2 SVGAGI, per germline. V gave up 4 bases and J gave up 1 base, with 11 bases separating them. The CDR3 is CASSSLAGSYNEQFF. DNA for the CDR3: TGTGCCAGCAGTTCCCTCGCAGGTTCCTACAATGAGCAGTTCTTC.

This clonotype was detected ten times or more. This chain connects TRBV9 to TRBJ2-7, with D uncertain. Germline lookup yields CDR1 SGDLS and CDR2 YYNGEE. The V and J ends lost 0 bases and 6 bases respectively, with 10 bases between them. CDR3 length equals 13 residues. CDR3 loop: CASSVEDHLEQYF. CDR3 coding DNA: TGTGCCAGCAGCGTAGAGGACCACCTCGAGCAGTACTTC.

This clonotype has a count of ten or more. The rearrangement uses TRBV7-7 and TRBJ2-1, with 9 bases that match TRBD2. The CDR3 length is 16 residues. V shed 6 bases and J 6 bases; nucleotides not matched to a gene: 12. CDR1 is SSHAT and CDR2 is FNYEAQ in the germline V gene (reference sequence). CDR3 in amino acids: CASSLISGGVRNEQFF. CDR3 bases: TGTGCCAGCAGTCTAATTAGCGGGGGAGTGCGCAATGAGCAGTTCTTC.

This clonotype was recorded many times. CDR3 DNA: TGCGCCAGCAGCTTGGGGACTTCCACAGATACGCAGTATTTT. This gives the protein CASSLGTSTDTQYF. The chain has TRBV5-1 and TRBJ2-3; D might be TRBD2 (5 bases). The CDR3 runs to 14 residues. Germline V gives CDR1 SGHRS, CDR2 YFSETQ. Trimming took off 0 bases at V and 2 bases at J, with 7 bases between the two ends.

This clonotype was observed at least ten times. CDR3 amino acids: CRAVGTGTYNEQFF. DNA for the CDR3: TGCAGAGCCGTCGGGACAGGGACCTACAATGAGCAGTTCTTC. V gene TRBV20-1 combines with J gene TRBJ2-1; TRBD1 matches at 9 bases. The CDR3 length is 14 residues. CDR1 is DFQATT and CDR2 is SNEGSKA in the germline V gene (reference sequence).

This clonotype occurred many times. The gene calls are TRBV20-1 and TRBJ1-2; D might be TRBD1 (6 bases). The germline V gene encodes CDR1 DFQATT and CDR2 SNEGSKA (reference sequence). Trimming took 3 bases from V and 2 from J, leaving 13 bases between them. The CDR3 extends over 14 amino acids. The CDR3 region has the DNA TGCAGTGCTAGCGAAAAACAGGGAAACTATGGCTACACCTTC. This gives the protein CSASEKQGNYGYTF.

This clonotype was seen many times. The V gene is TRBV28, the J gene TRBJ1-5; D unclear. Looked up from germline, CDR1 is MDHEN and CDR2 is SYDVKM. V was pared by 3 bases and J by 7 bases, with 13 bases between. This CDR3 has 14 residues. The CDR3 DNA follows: TGTGCCAGCAGTTTGGTAGGGTTGGGCCAGCCCCAGCATTTT. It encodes CASSLVGLGQPQHF.

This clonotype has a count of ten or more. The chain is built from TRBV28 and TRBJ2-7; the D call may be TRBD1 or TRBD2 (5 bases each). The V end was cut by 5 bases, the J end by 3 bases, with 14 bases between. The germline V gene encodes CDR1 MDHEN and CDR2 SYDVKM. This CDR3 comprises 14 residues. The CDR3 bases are TGTGCCAGCAGTCCACGGGACGGAAACTACGAGCAGTACTTC. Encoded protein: CASSPRDGNYEQYF.

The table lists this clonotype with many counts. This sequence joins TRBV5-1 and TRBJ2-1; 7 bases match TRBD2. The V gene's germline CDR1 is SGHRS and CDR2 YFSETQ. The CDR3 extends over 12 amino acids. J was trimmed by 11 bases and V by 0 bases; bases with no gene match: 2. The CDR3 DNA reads TGCGCCAGCAGCTTGGAAGCGGGGCAGCAGTTCTTC. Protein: CASSLEAGQQFF.

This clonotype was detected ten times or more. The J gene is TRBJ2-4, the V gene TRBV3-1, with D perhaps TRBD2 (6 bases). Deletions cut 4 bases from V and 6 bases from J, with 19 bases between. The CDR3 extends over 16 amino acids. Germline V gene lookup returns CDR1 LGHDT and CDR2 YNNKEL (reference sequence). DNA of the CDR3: TGTGCCAGCAGCCTGGAGGCGGGACCGCCAAGAAACATTCAGTACTTC. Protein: CASSLEAGPPRNIQYF.

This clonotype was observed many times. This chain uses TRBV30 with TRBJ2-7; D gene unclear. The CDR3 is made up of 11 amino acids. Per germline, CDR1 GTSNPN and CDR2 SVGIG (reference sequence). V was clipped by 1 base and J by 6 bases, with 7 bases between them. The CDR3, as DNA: TGTGCCTGGAGTGGTGAGATCGAGCAGTACTTC. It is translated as CAWSGEIEQYF.

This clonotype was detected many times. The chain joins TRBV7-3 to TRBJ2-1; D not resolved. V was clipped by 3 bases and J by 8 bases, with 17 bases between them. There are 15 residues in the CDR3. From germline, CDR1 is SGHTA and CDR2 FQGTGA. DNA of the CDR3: TGTGCCAGCAGCTTTCGACCGACCCCTCGGGATGAGCAGTTCTTC. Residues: CASSFRPTPRDEQFF.

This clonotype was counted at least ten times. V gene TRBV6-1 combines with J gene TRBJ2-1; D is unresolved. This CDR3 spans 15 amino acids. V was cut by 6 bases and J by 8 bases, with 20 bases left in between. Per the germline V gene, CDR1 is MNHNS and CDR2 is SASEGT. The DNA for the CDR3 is TGTGCCAGCAGGGGCTTGACTGGGGTTGACGATGAGCAGTTCTTC. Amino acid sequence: CASRGLTGVDDEQFF.

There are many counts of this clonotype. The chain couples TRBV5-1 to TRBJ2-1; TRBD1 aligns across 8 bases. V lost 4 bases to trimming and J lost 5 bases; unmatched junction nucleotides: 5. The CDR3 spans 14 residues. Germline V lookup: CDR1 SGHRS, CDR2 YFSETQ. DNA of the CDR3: TGCGCCAGCAGCCTCGGACAGGGCAACAATGAGCAGTTCTTC. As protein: CASSLGQGNNEQFF.

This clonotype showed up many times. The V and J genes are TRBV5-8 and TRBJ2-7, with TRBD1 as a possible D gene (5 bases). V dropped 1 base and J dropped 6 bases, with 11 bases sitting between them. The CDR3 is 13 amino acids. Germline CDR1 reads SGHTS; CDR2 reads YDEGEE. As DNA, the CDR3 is TGTGCCAGCAGCTTGCGACGCAGGGTCGAGCAGTACTTC. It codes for CASSLRRRVEQYF.